This entry features one T cell receptor beta chain sequence. The antigen remains undetermined. The sample belongs to a study of cytotoxic CD8 clonotypes in ibrutinib-treated CLL. Regarding the study as a whole: Clonality showed a rise at ibrutinib response that reversed toward baseline at progression.

TCRdb keeps only in-frame clones here, not all; method: immunoSEQ multiplex PCR. The data show roughly 220,000 clones, over 65% seen once. Trimming pared 5 bases from V and 4 bases from J, leaving 16 bases between. Germline V gene sequence: CDR1 SNHLY, CDR2 FYNNEI. The CDR3 is 15 amino acids. The sequenced sample was PBMCs, obtained after 12 months of ibrutinib treatment. The genes are TRBV2 and TRBJ2-3, with D perhaps TRBD1 or TRBD2 (5 bases each). This clonotype was sampled from a human donor with chronic lymphocytic leukemia. DNA for the CDR3: TGTGCCAGCAGTATTGTGACGGGGCTGGCAGATACGCAGTATTTT. Translation gives CASSIVTGLADTQYF.